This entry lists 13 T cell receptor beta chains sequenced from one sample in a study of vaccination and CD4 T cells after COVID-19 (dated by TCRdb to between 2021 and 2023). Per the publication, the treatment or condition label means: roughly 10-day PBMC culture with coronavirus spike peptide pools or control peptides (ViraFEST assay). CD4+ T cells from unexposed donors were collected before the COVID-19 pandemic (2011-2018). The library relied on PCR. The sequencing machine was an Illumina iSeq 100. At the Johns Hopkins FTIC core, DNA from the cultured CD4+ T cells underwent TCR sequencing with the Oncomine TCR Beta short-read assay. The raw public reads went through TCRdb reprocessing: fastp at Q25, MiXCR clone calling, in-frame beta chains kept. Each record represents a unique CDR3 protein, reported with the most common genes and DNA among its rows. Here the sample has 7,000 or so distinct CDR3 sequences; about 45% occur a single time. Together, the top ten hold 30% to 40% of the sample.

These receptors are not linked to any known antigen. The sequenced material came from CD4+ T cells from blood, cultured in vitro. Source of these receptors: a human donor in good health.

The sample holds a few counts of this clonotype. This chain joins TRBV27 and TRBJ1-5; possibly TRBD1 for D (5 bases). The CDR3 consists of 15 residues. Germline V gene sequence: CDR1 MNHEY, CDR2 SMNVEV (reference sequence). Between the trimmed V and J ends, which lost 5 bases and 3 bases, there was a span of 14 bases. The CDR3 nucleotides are TGTGCCAGCAGTCCTGACAGCCTACCCAATCAGCCCCAGCATTTT. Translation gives CASSPDSLPNQPQHF.

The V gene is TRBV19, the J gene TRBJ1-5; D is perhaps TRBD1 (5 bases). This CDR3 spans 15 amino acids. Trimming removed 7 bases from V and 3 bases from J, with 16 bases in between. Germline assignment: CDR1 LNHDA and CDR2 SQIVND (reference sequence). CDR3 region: CASNSQGRNNQPQHF. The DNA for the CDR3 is TGTGCCAGTAATTCCCAGGGTAGGAACAATCAGCCCCAGCATTTT.

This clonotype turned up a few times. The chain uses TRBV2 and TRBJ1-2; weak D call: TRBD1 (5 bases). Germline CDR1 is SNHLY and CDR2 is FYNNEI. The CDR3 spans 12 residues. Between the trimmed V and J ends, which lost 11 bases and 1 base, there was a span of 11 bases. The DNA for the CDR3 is TGTGCCGGCACAGGTCTTAACTATGGCTACACCTTC. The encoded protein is CAGTGLNYGYTF.

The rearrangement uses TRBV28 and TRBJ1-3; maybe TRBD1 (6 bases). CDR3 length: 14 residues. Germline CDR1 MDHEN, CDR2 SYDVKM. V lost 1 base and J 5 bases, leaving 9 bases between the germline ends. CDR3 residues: CASSLLGARNTIYF. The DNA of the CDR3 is TGTGCCAGCAGTTTATTGGGGGCCAGAAACACCATATATTTT.

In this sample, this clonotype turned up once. The CDR3 loop reads CASWTSAITSEAFF. The CDR3 DNA reads as TGTGCCAGCTGGACCTCCGCGATAACGTCTGAAGCTTTCTTT. The J gene is TRBJ1-1, the V gene TRBV19; no clear D gene. V dropped 9 bases and J dropped 6 bases, with 20 bases sitting between them. Germline V gene sequence: CDR1 LNHDA, CDR2 SQIVND (reference sequence). This CDR3 spans 14 amino acids.

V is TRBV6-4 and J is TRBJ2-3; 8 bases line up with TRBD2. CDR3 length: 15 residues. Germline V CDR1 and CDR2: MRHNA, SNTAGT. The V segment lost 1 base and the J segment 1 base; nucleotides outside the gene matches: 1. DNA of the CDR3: TGTGCCAGCAGTGACTTTAGCGGGGGCACAGATACGCAGTATTTT. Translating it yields CASSDFSGGTDTQYF.

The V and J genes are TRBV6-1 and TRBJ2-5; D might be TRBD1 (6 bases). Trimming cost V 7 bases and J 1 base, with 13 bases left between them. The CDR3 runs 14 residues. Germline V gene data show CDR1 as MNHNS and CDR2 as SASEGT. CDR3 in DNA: TGTGCCAGCAACCCAGGGGCCCGCCAAGAGACCCAGTACTTC. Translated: CASNPGARQETQYF.

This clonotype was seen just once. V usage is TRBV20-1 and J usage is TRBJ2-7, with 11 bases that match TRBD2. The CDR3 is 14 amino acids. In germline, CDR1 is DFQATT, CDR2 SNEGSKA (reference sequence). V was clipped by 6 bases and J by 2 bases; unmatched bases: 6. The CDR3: CSATTSGDTYEQYF. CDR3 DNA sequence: TGCAGTGCGACGACTAGCGGGGATACCTACGAGCAGTACTTC.

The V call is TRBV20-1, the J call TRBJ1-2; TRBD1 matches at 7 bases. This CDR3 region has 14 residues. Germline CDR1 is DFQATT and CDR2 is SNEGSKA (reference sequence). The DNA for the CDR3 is TGCGCAACAACCCCTCAGGGACAGAACTATGGCTACACCTTC. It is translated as CATTPQGQNYGYTF.

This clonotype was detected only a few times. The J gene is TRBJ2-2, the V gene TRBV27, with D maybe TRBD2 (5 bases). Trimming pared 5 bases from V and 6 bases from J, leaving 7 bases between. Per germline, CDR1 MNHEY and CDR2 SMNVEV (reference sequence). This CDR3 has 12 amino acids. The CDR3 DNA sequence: TGTGCCAGCAGTCGGAGGTCCGGGGAGCTGTTTTTT. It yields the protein CASSRRSGELFF.

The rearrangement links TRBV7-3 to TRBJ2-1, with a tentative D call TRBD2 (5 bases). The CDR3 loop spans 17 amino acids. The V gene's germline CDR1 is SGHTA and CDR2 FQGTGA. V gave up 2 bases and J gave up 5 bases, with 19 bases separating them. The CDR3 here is CASSLRGAGQTDNEQFF. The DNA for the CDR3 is TGTGCCAGCAGCTTACGGGGTGCAGGCCAGACTGACAATGAGCAGTTCTTC.

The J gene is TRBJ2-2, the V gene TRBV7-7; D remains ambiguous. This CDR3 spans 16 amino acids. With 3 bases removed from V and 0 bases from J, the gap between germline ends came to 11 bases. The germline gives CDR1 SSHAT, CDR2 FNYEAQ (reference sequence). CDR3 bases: TGTGCCAGCAGCTTGCTACACACTGCGAACACCGGGGAGCTGTTTTTT. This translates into CASSLLHTANTGELFF.

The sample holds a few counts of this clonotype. The CDR3 reads CASIQGGHGYTF. The CDR3 DNA sequence: TGTGCCAGCATACAGGGGGGCCATGGCTACACCTTC. The chain joins TRBV6-1 to TRBJ1-2, with 8 positions matching TRBD1. CDR3 length equals 12 residues. V shed 7 bases, J shed 6 bases, and the junction held 4 bases outside the gene matches. The germline V gene encodes CDR1 MNHNS and CDR2 SASEGT.